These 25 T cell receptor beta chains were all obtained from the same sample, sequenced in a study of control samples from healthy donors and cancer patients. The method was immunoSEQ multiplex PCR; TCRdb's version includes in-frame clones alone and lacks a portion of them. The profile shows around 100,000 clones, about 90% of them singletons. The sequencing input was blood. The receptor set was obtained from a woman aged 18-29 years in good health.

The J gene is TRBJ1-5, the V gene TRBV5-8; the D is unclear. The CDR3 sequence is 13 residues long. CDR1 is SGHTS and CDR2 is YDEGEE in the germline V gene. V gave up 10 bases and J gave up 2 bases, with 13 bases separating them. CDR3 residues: CAGGHGGNQPQHF. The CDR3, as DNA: TGTGCCGGAGGCCACGGGGGCAATCAGCCCCAGCATTTT. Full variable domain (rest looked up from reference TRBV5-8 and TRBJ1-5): EAGVTQSPTHLIKTRGQQATLRCSPISGHTSVYWYQQALGLGLQFLLWYDEGEERNRGNFPPRFSGRQFPNYSSELNVNALELEDSALYLCAGGHGGNQPQHFGDGTRLSIL.

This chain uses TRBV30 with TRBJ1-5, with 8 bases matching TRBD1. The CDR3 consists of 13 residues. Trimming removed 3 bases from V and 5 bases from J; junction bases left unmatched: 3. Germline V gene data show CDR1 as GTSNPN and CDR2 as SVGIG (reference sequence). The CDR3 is CAWSNRGYQPQHF. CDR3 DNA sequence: TGTGCCTGGAGCAACAGGGGGTATCAGCCCCAGCATTTT.

Written as DNA, the CDR3 is TGTGCCAGCAGCTTGGAGATACTAGCCAACACCGGGGAGCTGTTTTTT. The encoded protein is CASSLEILANTGELFF. This sequence joins TRBV5-6 and TRBJ2-2; perhaps TRBD2 as D (6 bases). The V end was cut by 0 bases, the J end by 2 bases, with 11 bases between. Germline V gene data show CDR1 as SGHDT and CDR2 as YYEEEE. The CDR3 extends over 16 amino acids.

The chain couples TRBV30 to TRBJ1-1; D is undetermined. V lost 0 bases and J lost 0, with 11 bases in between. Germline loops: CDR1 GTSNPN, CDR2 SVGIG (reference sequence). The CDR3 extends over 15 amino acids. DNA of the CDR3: TGTGCCTGGAGTGTGGTAGGCAGTATGAACACTGAAGCTTTCTTT. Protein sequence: CAWSVVGSMNTEAFF. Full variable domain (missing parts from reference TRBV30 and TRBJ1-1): SQTIHQWPATLVQPVGSPLSLECTVEGTSNPNLYWYRQAAGRGLQLLFYSVGIGQISSEVPQNLSASRPQDRQFILSSKKLLLSDSGFYLCAWSVVGSMNTEAFFGQGTRLTVV.

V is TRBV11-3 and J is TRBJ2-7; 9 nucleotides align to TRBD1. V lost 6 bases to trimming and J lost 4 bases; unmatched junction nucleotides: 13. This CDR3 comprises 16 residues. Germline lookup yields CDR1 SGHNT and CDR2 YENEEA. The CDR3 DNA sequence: TGTGCCAGCAGTCCGGGACAGGGAAGGCCTCTTTACGAGCAGTACTTC. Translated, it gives CASSPGQGRPLYEQYF.

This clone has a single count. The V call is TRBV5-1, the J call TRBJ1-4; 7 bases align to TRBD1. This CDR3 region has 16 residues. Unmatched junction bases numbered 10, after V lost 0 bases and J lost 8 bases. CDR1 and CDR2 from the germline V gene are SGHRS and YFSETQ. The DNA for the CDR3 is TGCGCCAGCAGCTTGGAGGACAGGTGGACGGGGGAAAAACTGTTTTTT. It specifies CASSLEDRWTGEKLFF. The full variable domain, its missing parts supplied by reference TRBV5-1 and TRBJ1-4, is KAGVTQTPRYLIKTRGQQVTLSCSPISGHRSVSWYQQTPGQGLQFLFEYFSETQRNKGNFPGRFSGRQFSNSRSEMNVSTLELGDSALYLCASSLEDRWTGEKLFFGSGTQLSVL.

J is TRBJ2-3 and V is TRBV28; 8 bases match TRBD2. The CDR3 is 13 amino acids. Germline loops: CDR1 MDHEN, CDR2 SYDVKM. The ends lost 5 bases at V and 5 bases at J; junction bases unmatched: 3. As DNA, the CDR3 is TGTGCCAGCAGTAACGGGGGGGGAGATACGCAGTATTTT. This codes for CASSNGGGDTQYF.

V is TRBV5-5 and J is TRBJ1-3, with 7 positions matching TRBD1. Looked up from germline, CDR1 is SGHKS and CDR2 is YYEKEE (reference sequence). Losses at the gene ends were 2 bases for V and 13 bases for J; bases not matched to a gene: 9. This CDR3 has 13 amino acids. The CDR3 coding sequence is TGTGCCAGCAGCTTTGAACCGACAGGGACAATATATTTT. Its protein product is CASSFEPTGTIYF. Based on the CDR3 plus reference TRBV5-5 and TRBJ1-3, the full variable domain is DAGVTQSPTHLIKTRGQQVTLRCSPISGHKSVSWYQQVLGQGPQFIFQYYEKEERGRGNFPDRFSARQFPNYSSELNVNALLLGDSALYLCASSFEPTGTIYFGEGSWLTVV.

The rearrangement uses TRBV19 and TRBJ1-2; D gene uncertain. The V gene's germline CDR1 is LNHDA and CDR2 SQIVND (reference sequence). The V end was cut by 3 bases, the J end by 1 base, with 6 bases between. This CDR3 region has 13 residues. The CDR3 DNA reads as TGTGCCAGTAGTATGGGAGATAACTATGGCTACACCTTC. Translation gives CASSMGDNYGYTF.

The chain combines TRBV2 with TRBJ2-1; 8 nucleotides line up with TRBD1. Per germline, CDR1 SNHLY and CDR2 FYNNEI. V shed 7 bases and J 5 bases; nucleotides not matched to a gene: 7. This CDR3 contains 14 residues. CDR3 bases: TGTGCCAGCACATCAAGGACAGGGCACAATGAGCAGTTCTTC. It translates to CASTSRTGHNEQFF. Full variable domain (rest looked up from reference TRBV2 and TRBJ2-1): EPEVTQTPSHQVTQMGQEVILRCVPISNHLYFYWYRQILGQKVEFLVSFYNNEISEKSEIFDDQFSVERPDGSNFTLKIRSTKLEDSAMYFCASTSRTGHNEQFFGPGTRLTVL.

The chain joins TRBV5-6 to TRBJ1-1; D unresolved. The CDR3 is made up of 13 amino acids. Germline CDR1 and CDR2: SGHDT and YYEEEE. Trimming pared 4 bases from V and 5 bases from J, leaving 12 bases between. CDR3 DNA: TGTGCCAGCAGCCCGGCGGAAGGGACTGAAGCTTTCTTT. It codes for CASSPAEGTEAFF.

The CDR3, as DNA: TGTGCCAGCAGTGACCTCCCTTGGCCCCAGTACTTC. Protein sequence: CASSDLPWPQYF. The chain recombines TRBV2 with TRBJ2-5; D gene unclear. The V and J ends lost 3 bases and 9 bases respectively, with 11 bases between them. CDR1 is SNHLY, CDR2 FYNNEI, per germline. This CDR3 has 12 amino acids.

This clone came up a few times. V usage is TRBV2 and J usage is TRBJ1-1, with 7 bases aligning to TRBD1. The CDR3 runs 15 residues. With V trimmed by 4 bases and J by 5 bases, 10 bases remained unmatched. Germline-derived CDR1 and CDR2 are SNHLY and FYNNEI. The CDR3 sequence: CASSAYRGWSTEAFF. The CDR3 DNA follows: TGTGCCAGCAGTGCCTACAGGGGATGGAGTACTGAAGCTTTCTTT.

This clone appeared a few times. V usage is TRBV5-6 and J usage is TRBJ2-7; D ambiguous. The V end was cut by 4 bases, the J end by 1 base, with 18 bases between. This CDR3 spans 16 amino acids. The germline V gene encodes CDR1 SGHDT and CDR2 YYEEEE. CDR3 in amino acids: CASSPNGGTRSYEQYF. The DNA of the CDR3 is TGTGCCAGCAGCCCGAATGGTGGCACGCGATCCTACGAGCAGTACTTC.

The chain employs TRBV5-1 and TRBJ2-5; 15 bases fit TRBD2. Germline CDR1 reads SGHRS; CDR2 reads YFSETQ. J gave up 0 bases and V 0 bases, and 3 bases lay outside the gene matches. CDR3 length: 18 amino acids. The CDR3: CASSLVGTSGGYQETQYF. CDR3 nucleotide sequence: TGCGCCAGCAGCTTGGTGGGGACTAGCGGGGGGTACCAAGAGACCCAGTACTTC.

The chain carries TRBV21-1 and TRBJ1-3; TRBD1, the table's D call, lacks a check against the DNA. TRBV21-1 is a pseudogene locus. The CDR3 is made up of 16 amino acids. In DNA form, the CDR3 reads TGTGCCAGCAGCAAAGGGGCGACAGCCTCTGGAAACACCATATATTTT. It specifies CASSKGATASGNTIYF.

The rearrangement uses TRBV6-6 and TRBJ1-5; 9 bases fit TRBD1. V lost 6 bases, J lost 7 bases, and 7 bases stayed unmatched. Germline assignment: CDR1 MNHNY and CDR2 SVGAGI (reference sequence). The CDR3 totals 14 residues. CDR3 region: CASRETGGRQPQHF. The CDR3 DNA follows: TGTGCCAGCAGAGAAACAGGGGGCAGGCAGCCCCAGCATTTT.

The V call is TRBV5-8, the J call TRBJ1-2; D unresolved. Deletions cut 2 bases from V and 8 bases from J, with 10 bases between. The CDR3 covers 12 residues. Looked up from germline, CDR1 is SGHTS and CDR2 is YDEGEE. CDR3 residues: CASSFGRLGYTF. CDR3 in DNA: TGTGCCAGCAGCTTCGGCCGCTTAGGCTACACCTTC.

CDR3 coding DNA: TGTGCCAGCAGCCCATACGGGGGGCGAATGAACACTGAAGCTTTCTTT. Translation: CASSPYGGRMNTEAFF. The V and J genes are TRBV28 and TRBJ1-1; a weak D match, TRBD1 (6 bases). Trimming took 6 bases from V and 0 from J, leaving 17 bases between them. Germline V CDR1 and CDR2: MDHEN, SYDVKM. This CDR3 region has 16 residues.

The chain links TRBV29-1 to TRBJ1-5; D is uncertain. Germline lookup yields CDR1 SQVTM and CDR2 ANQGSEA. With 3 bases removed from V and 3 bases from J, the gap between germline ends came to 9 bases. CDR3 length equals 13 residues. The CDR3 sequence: CSVEEAANQPQHF. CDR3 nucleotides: TGCAGCGTTGAGGAGGCCGCCAATCAGCCCCAGCATTTT.

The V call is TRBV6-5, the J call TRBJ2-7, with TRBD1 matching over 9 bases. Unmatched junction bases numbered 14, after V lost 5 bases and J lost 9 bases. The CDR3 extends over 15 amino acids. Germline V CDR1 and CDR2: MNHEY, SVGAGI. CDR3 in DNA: TGTGCCAGCAGTCCTCCGGGACAGGGCAGCTTCGGGCAGTACTTC. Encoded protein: CASSPPGQGSFGQYF.

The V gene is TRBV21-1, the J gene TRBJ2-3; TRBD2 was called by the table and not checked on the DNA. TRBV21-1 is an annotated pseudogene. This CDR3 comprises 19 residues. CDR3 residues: CASSPRDAGGSQSTDTQYF. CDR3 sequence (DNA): TGTGCCAGCAGCCCCAGAGACGCGGGAGGGAGCCAAAGCACAGATACGCAGTATTTT.

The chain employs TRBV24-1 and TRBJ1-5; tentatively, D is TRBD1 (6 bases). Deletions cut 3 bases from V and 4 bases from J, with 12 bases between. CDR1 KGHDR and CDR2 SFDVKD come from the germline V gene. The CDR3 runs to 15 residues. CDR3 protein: CATSDHRVPNQPQHF. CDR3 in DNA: TGTGCCACCAGTGATCACAGGGTCCCTAATCAGCCCCAGCATTTT.

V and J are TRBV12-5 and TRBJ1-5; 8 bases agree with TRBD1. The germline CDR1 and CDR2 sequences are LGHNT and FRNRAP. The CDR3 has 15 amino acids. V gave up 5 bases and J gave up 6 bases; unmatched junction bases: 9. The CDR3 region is CASGLTGGVGQPQHF. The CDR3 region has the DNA TGTGCTAGTGGTCTAACAGGGGGAGTAGGTCAGCCCCAGCATTTT.

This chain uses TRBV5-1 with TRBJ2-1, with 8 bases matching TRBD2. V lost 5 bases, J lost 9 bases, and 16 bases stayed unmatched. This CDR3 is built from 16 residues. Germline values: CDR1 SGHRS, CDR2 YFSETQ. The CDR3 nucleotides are TGCGCCAGCAGGACCGGAGCCTCCGGGAGGGCCGGTGAGCAGTTCTTC. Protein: CASRTGASGRAGEQFF.